The 24 T cell receptor beta chains given below trace back to one sample, sequenced in a study of metastatic and nonmetastatic thyroid tumors (dated by TCRdb to 2018 to 2021). Libraries were made using PCR. TCRdb lists the instrument as Illumina HiSeq 4000. In-frame beta chains were kept once TCRdb had trimmed the public reads at Q25 with fastp and called clones with MiXCR. This sample comprises some 11,000 clones, about 21% of them detected only once. The ten largest clones represent 14% of the sample. Before undergoing thyroid surgery, none of the patients had been given any kind of treatment. Sample: adjacent normal tissue. The receptors shown here come from a female donor with papillary thyroid cancer or a benign thyroid nodule (not recorded which). Some clones in this sample may be carry-over from other donors' samples.

In its sample, this clone was seen many times. The chain is built from TRBV7-2 and TRBJ2-4; tentatively, D is TRBD1 (6 bases). CDR1 SGHTA and CDR2 FQGNSA come from the germline V gene. Trimming shortened V by 5 bases and J by 6 bases, and 11 bases separated the two germline ends. CDR3 length: 13 amino acids. The CDR3 is CASSLRDTNIQYF. In DNA form, the CDR3 reads TGTGCCAGCAGCCTCCGGGACACAAACATTCAGTACTTC.

In this sample, this clone is medium-sized. This chain uses TRBV11-2 with TRBJ2-7, with D perhaps given as TRBD1 or TRBD2 (5 bases each). The CDR3 extends over 14 amino acids. V shed 3 bases and J shed 0 bases, with 9 bases lying between them. Germline V gene data show CDR1 as SGHAT and CDR2 as FQNNGV. The CDR3 coding sequence is TGTGCCAGCAGCTTGGACGGGACCTCCTACGAGCAGTACTTC. Residues: CASSLDGTSYEQYF.

This clone was found a few times. This chain uses TRBV5-1 with TRBJ1-1; D might be TRBD1 (6 bases). This CDR3 has 15 residues. Germline V gene lookup returns CDR1 SGHRS and CDR2 YFSETQ. V was clipped by 1 base and J by 6 bases, with 16 bases between them. The CDR3 here is CASSLLQGPESEAFF. CDR3 coding DNA: TGCGCCAGCAGCTTGTTACAGGGCCCGGAATCTGAAGCTTTCTTT. Full variable domain (remainder filled in from reference TRBV5-1 and TRBJ1-1): KAGVTQTPRYLIKTRGQQVTLSCSPISGHRSVSWYQQTPGQGLQFLFEYFSETQRNKGNFPGRFSGRQFSNSRSEMNVSTLELGDSALYLCASSLLQGPESEAFFGQGTRLTVV.

By proportion, this clone is medium-sized. V usage is TRBV11-2 and J usage is TRBJ2-7; 10 bases agree with TRBD2. CDR1 and CDR2 from the germline V gene are SGHAT and FQNNGV. The CDR3 covers 15 residues. J gave up 2 bases and V 4 bases, and 5 bases lay outside the gene matches. The CDR3 region is CASSWGLAKPYEQYF. CDR3 nucleotide sequence: TGTGCCAGCAGCTGGGGACTAGCGAAACCCTACGAGCAGTACTTC.

This clone counts as medium-sized. The V and J genes are TRBV12-3 or TRBV12-4 and TRBJ1-1; D is unclear. V was shortened by 5 bases and J by 0 bases, with 7 bases between the two germline ends. The CDR3 is made up of 13 amino acids. CDR3 coding DNA: TGTGCCAGCAGTAAGGACCTGAACACTGAAGCTTTCTTT. The encoded protein is CASSKDLNTEAFF.

This clone was counted at least ten times. J is TRBJ1-1 and V is TRBV29-1, with 11 bases identical to TRBD1. Germline CDR1 and CDR2: SQVTM and ANQGSEA. This CDR3 is 14 amino acids long. V lost 5 bases and J lost 5; bases outside the gene matches: 7. The CDR3 DNA reads as TGCAGCGTTCGGACAGGGGGCAGATGGACTGAAGCTTTCTTT. Translating it yields CSVRTGGRWTEAFF.

This clone was seen at least ten times. The J gene is TRBJ2-2, the V gene TRBV7-6, with D possibly being TRBD1 or TRBD2 (5 bases each). The germline V and J ends were trimmed by 3 bases and 7 bases, with 15 bases remaining between them. Germline V gives CDR1 SGHVS, CDR2 FNYEAQ. This CDR3 has 15 residues. For the CDR3, the DNA is TGTGCCAGCAGCTTCGGGACCCGTATCGACGGGGAGCTGTTTTTT. This encodes CASSFGTRIDGELFF.

This clone has more than one count but fewer than ten. The chain is built from TRBV2 and TRBJ1-1; D uncertain. Germline CDR1 reads SNHLY; CDR2 reads FYNNEI. The V end lost 7 bases, the J end lost 10 bases, and 16 bases lay between the germline ends. This CDR3 has 12 amino acids. The CDR3 protein is CASNRMNTVAFF. The CDR3 DNA reads TGTGCCAGCAATCGGATGAACACCGTAGCTTTCTTT.

This clone was counted a few times. V gene TRBV28 combines with J gene TRBJ2-1; D remains unclear. The CDR3 contains 17 residues. Germline lookup yields CDR1 MDHEN and CDR2 SYDVKM. V lost 0 bases and J 0 bases, leaving 12 bases between the germline ends. The CDR3 spells CASSLWDSSYSYNEQFF. CDR3 bases: TGTGCCAGCAGTTTATGGGATAGTTCATACTCCTACAATGAGCAGTTCTTC.

The chain combines TRBV4-2 with TRBJ1-6, with D unclear. CDR1 and CDR2 (germline): LGHNA, YNFKEQ. This CDR3 contains 16 residues. Trimming removed 3 bases from V and 0 bases from J, with 9 bases in between. CDR3 DNA sequence: TGTGCCAGCAGCCATGATGGGAGCTCCTATAATTCACCCCTCCACTTT. Protein product: CASSHDGSSYNSPLHF.

Many counts were recorded for this clone. The chain employs TRBV7-2 and TRBJ2-2; D is unclear. The germline gives CDR1 SGHTA, CDR2 FQGNSA. The length of the CDR3 is 13 residues. V lost 0 bases, J lost 8 bases, and 7 bases lay in between. The CDR3 bases are TGTGCCAGCAGCTTAGCGATCGAGGGGGAGCTGTTTTTT. Translating it yields CASSLAIEGELFF.

This clone was observed many times. The chain links TRBV4-1 to TRBJ1-5; D perhaps matches TRBD1 (6 bases). From germline, CDR1 is MGHRA and CDR2 YSYEKL. V was shortened by 0 bases and J by 2 bases, with 11 bases between the two germline ends. The CDR3 loop spans 16 amino acids. Here the CDR3 reads CASSQEPGGGNQPQHF. In DNA, the CDR3 is TGCGCCAGCAGCCAAGAACCGGGGGGCGGCAATCAGCCCCAGCATTTT.

As for this clone: The junction departs from germline at one end; a sequencing error may be responsible. The chain carries TRBV19 and TRBJ1-1; 7 bases map to TRBD1. Germline lookup yields CDR1 LNHDA and CDR2 SQIVND (reference sequence). The CDR3 sequence is 13 residues long. The CDR3 region is CASSTGINTEAFF. The DNA for the CDR3 is TGTGCCAGTTCGACAGGGATTAACACCGAAGCTTTCTTT.

Of note for this clone: Because it lacks the conserved phenylalanine or tryptophan at the end, this CDR3 is likely a read error. The chain carries TRBV10-2 and TRBJ2-7; 10 nucleotides align to TRBD2. CDR1 and CDR2 from the germline V gene are WSHSY and SAAADI. The length of the CDR3 is 15 residues. The CDR3 DNA follows: TGCGCAAGCAGGGAGCCGGGACTAGCGCGTCACGAGCAGTACTGC. It translates to CASREPGLARHEQYC.

The chain joins TRBV6-1 to TRBJ2-7, with D hard to call. CDR1 and CDR2 from the germline V gene are MNHNS and SASEGT. V lost 6 bases and J 3 bases, leaving 9 bases between the germline ends. CDR3 size: 12 residues. The CDR3 loop is CASSPQVYEQYF. The CDR3 region has the DNA TGTGCCAGCAGCCCTCAAGTCTACGAGCAGTACTTC.

This clone has a count of ten or more. J is TRBJ2-7 and V is TRBV5-6; 13 bases map to TRBD2. This CDR3 spans 15 amino acids. Per the germline V gene, CDR1 is SGHDT and CDR2 is YYEEEE. V trimming: 5 bases; J trimming: 2 bases; junction bases outside the gene matches: 4. The CDR3 reads CASRRTSGRAYEQYF. DNA of the CDR3: TGTGCCAGCAGGAGAACTAGCGGGAGGGCCTACGAGCAGTACTTC.

V gene TRBV5-1 combines with J gene TRBJ2-7; weak D call: TRBD2 (5 bases). CDR3 length: 13 residues. The germline gives CDR1 SGHRS, CDR2 YFSETQ. V was shortened by 5 bases and J by 7 bases, with 16 bases between the two germline ends. CDR3 nucleotide sequence: TGCGCCAGCAGTTGGTCCCCCACGGGGGAGCAGTACTTC. Encoded protein: CASSWSPTGEQYF.

This clone is medium-sized. The chain carries TRBV15 and TRBJ1-3, with a possible D match to TRBD1 (6 bases). The CDR3 is 15 amino acids. V shed 0 bases and J shed 4 bases, with 10 bases lying between them. The germline CDR1 and CDR2 sequences are LNHNV and YYDKDF (reference sequence). The chain's CDR3 is CATSRDDRPGNTIYF. CDR3 bases: TGTGCCACCAGCAGAGATGACAGGCCGGGAAACACCATATATTTT.

In this sample, this clone is medium-sized. Other DNA sequences in this specimen translate into the identical CDR3. This chain joins TRBV28 and TRBJ2-2; TRBD2 aligns across 10 bases. Per germline, CDR1 MDHEN and CDR2 SYDVKM. CDR3 length: 15 amino acids. Trimming took 6 bases from V and 4 from J; bases not matched to a gene: 5. The CDR3 spells CASRERGGVTGELFF. CDR3 in DNA: TGTGCCAGCAGGGAGCGGGGGGGCGTCACCGGGGAGCTGTTTTTT.

The chain combines TRBV20-1 with TRBJ1-1; TRBD1 might be the D (5 bases). The CDR3 loop spans 15 amino acids. Germline CDR1 and CDR2: DFQATT and SNEGSKA (reference sequence). V lost 1 base and J lost 6, with 18 bases in between. The CDR3 spells CSARGGSALGAEAFF. The DNA for the CDR3 is TGCAGTGCTAGAGGGGGGTCAGCCCTGGGGGCTGAAGCTTTCTTT.

Many counts were recorded for this clone. The J gene is TRBJ1-4, the V gene TRBV4-2; no firm D call. The germline V gene has CDR1 LGHNA and CDR2 YNFKEQ. Trimming cost V 1 base and J 3 bases, with 12 bases left between them. The CDR3 is 16 amino acids. Here the CDR3 reads CASSQGAWSSNEKLFF. CDR3 coding DNA: TGTGCCAGCAGCCAAGGGGCATGGAGCTCTAATGAAAAACTGTTTTTT.

V and J are TRBV7-3 and TRBJ2-1; 8 bases agree with TRBD2. The ends lost 1 base at V and 7 bases at J; junction bases unmatched: 12. This CDR3 has 17 residues. Germline assignment: CDR1 SGHTA and CDR2 FQGTGA. CDR3 protein: CASSLRREGRVGNEQFF. The CDR3 nucleotides read TGTGCCAGCAGCTTAAGACGGGAGGGCCGTGTGGGGAATGAGCAGTTCTTC.

The sample holds a few counts of this clone. The genes are TRBV28 and TRBJ2-1; TRBD2 is a possible D gene (6 bases). Germline loops: CDR1 MDHEN, CDR2 SYDVKM. CDR3 length: 15 residues. The V gene lost 8 bases and the J gene lost 1 base, with 15 bases spanning the gap. Written as DNA, the CDR3 is TGTGCCAGCTACCCCGCGGGACGGTCCTACAATGAGCAGTTCTTC. It codes for CASYPAGRSYNEQFF.

The chain joins TRBV6-2 or TRBV6-3 to TRBJ2-2, with D unclear. Germline assignment: CDR1 MNHEY and CDR2 SVGEGT. There are 15 residues in the CDR3. V shed 4 bases and J shed 2 bases, with 11 bases lying between them. DNA of the CDR3: TGTGCCAGCAGTTCCGGACGTAATAACACCGGGGAGCTGTTTTTT. This codes for CASSSGRNNTGELFF.